These 20 T cell receptor beta chains were sequenced from one sample in a study of CD8 T cells in ankylosing spondylitis. MiXCR, applied by TCRdb to the 5' RACE reads, yields one record per CDR3 protein. Of 240,000 or so distinct CDR3 sequences in the sample, about 11% were seen once. Sequenced input: blood, either unsorted or a sorted T cell fraction (not recorded which). Every receptor here comes from a male donor with ankylosing spondylitis or in good health (not recorded which).

V gene TRBV5-1 combines with J gene TRBJ2-1; TRBD2 agrees at 11 bases. The V gene end was trimmed by 4 bases and the J gene end by 5 bases; junction bases not matched to a gene: 5. This CDR3 comprises 15 residues. CDR1 SGHRS and CDR2 YFSETQ come from the germline V gene. CDR3 sequence: CASSGLAGPHNEQFF. CDR3 in DNA: TGCGCCAGCAGCGGACTAGCGGGCCCCCACAATGAGCAGTTCTTC.

The V and J genes are TRBV5-1 and TRBJ2-7, with D possibly matching TRBD1 (6 bases). The CDR3 consists of 13 residues. Trimming shortened V by 4 bases and J by 3 bases, and 11 bases separated the two germline ends. Germline values: CDR1 SGHRS, CDR2 YFSETQ. The DNA of the CDR3 is TGCGCCAGCAGCCCAGGGGACATCTACGAGCAGTACTTC. It is translated as CASSPGDIYEQYF.

This clonotype appeared many times. This sequence joins TRBV5-6 and TRBJ1-2; D is perhaps TRBD1 (6 bases). The CDR3 loop spans 13 amino acids. The V gene's germline CDR1 is SGHDT and CDR2 YYEEEE. V gave up 1 base and J gave up 10 bases, with 14 bases separating them. CDR3 bases: TGTGCCAGCAGCTTGAGACAGGTCCCTCCCTACACCTTC. Translated, it gives CASSLRQVPPYTF.

This clonotype was found a few times. The rearrangement uses TRBV5-1 and TRBJ1-1; 10 nucleotides agree with TRBD1. This CDR3 has 18 residues. The V and J ends lost 4 bases and 0 bases, in that order; junction bases with no gene match: 12. Germline assignment: CDR1 SGHRS and CDR2 YFSETQ. The CDR3 loop reads CASSPRDRGFHMNTEAFF. As DNA, the CDR3 is TGCGCCAGCAGCCCCAGGGACAGGGGCTTCCATATGAACACTGAAGCTTTCTTT.

In DNA form, the CDR3 reads TGTGCCAGCACTATTACAGGGACGCACACTGAAGCTTTCTTT. Its protein product is CASTITGTHTEAFF. The chain links TRBV6-2 or TRBV6-3 to TRBJ1-1; D possibly corresponds to TRBD1 (6 bases). This CDR3 has 14 residues. The germline V gene has CDR1 MNHEY and CDR2 SVGEGT. Between the trimmed V and J ends, which lost 7 bases and 3 bases, there was a span of 15 bases.

This clonotype was seen repeatedly, ten times or more. CDR3 loop: CASSLTGTRGNTGELFF. DNA of the CDR3: TGTGCCAGCAGCTTAACTGGGACTAGGGGAAACACCGGGGAGCTGTTTTTT. The chain is built from TRBV7-3 and TRBJ2-2; TRBD2 matches 8 bases. V lost 0 bases and J lost 2; bases outside the gene matches: 5. CDR3 length equals 17 residues. Germline CDR1 and CDR2: SGHTA and FQGTGA.

This clonotype showed up just a few times. The gene calls are TRBV7-8 and TRBJ2-2; perhaps TRBD2 as D (7 bases). Germline CDR1 reads SGHVS; CDR2 reads FQNEAQ. V lost 1 base to trimming and J lost 3 bases, with 12 bases between them. The CDR3 is made up of 16 amino acids. CDR3 DNA sequence: TGTGCCAGCAGCTTAGTGGGGGGGCAGGACACCGGGGAGCTGTTTTTT. Amino acid sequence: CASSLVGGQDTGELFF.

This clonotype was seen many times. This chain links TRBV12-3 or TRBV12-4 with TRBJ2-2; no clear D. CDR3 length: 14 residues. The V end lost 7 bases, the J end lost 2 bases, and 11 bases lay between the germline ends. The DNA of the CDR3 is TGTGCCAGCACCCCAATGAGAAACACCGGGGAGCTGTTTTTT. Residues: CASTPMRNTGELFF.

This clonotype was counted many times. The V gene is TRBV5-1, the J gene TRBJ2-3; D uncertain. V lost 1 base and J 4 bases, leaving 19 bases between the germline ends. The germline V gene encodes CDR1 SGHRS and CDR2 YFSETQ. There are 17 residues in the CDR3. This CDR3 is CASSLPAPTKWADTQYF. CDR3 coding DNA: TGCGCCAGCAGCTTGCCCGCCCCTACTAAGTGGGCAGATACGCAGTATTTT.

This clonotype has a count of ten or more. The chain combines TRBV11-2 with TRBJ1-1; D is perhaps TRBD1 (6 bases). Germline-derived CDR1 and CDR2 are SGHAT and FQNNGV. With 5 bases removed from V and 11 bases from J, the gap between germline ends came to 15 bases. There are 12 residues in the CDR3. CDR3 nucleotides: TGTGCCAGCAGCCCCACAGGGTTAGGGGCTTTCTTT. The encoded protein is CASSPTGLGAFF.

There are many counts of this clonotype. The rearrangement links TRBV29-1 to TRBJ2-7; 8 nucleotides match TRBD2. This CDR3 contains 13 residues. Germline CDR1 SQVTM, CDR2 ANQGSEA. J was trimmed by 5 bases and V by 3 bases; bases with no gene match: 6. CDR3 residues: CSVEGGRNHEQYF. CDR3 in DNA: TGCAGCGTTGAGGGCGGGAGGAACCACGAGCAGTACTTC.

This clonotype came up a few times. The chain carries TRBV3-1 and TRBJ2-5, with D uncertain. Germline values: CDR1 LGHDT, CDR2 YNNKEL (reference sequence). This CDR3 has 15 amino acids. V was shortened by 0 bases and J by 1 base, with 9 bases between the two germline ends. This CDR3 is CASSQDRATQETQYF. The CDR3 DNA reads as TGTGCCAGCAGCCAAGATCGGGCGACCCAAGAGACCCAGTACTTC.

This chain connects TRBV12-3 or TRBV12-4 to TRBJ2-7; TRBD2 matches at 11 bases. V lost 7 bases to trimming and J lost 3 bases; unmatched junction nucleotides: 5. CDR3 size: 14 residues. The CDR3 DNA sequence: TGTGCCAGCAAGCCGGGACTAGCGGTCTACGAGCAGTACTTC. Translating it yields CASKPGLAVYEQYF.

This clonotype has at least ten counts. The chain is built from TRBV29-1 and TRBJ2-1; no definite D call. Germline lookup yields CDR1 SQVTM and CDR2 ANQGSEA. The CDR3 consists of 10 residues. The V end was cut by 4 bases, the J end by 7 bases, with 5 bases between. For the CDR3, the DNA is TGCAGCGTTGCTGGGAATGAGCAGTTCTTC. It yields the protein CSVAGNEQFF.

This clonotype appeared many times. The V gene is TRBV5-1, the J gene TRBJ1-4; D remains ambiguous. Germline V CDR1 and CDR2: SGHRS, YFSETQ. CDR3 length equals 14 residues. V lost 0 bases and J lost 7, with 10 bases in between. The CDR3 region is CASSLVPGSEKLFF. The CDR3 DNA sequence: TGCGCCAGCAGCTTGGTACCCGGGAGTGAAAAACTGTTTTTT.

This clonotype was found many times. CDR3: CASSRGASGVEEQYF. DNA of the CDR3: TGTGCCAGCAGCAGAGGGGCTAGCGGAGTGGAGGAGCAGTACTTC. The chain joins TRBV9 to TRBJ2-7; 7 positions agree with TRBD2. The germline gives CDR1 SGDLS, CDR2 YYNGEE. The V segment lost 4 bases and the J segment 7 bases; nucleotides outside the gene matches: 14. The CDR3 extends over 15 amino acids.

This clonotype has at least ten counts. The gene calls are TRBV7-2 and TRBJ1-5; TRBD1 matches at 7 bases. The junction had 8 bases not matched to a gene; V was cut back by 5 bases and J by 4 bases. Per germline, CDR1 SGHTA and CDR2 FQGNSA. The CDR3 is 15 residues long. CDR3 residues: CASSPEGTVNQPQHF. In DNA form, the CDR3 reads TGTGCCAGCAGCCCCGAGGGGACAGTAAATCAGCCCCAGCATTTT.

This clonotype was observed many times. J is TRBJ2-1 and V is TRBV12-5; 9 bases agree with TRBD1. The CDR3 length is 15 residues. Germline-derived CDR1 and CDR2 are LGHNT and FRNRAP. After removal of 5 bases from V and 1 base from J, the junction contained 3 bases not matched to a gene. This chain's CDR3 is CASGLTGGSYNEQFF. For the CDR3, the DNA is TGTGCTAGTGGTCTGACAGGGGGGTCCTACAATGAGCAGTTCTTC.

This clonotype was detected a few times. This chain uses TRBV7-3 with TRBJ2-1, with D unclear. CDR3 length: 16 amino acids. The germline CDR1 and CDR2 sequences are SGHTA and FQGTGA. Trimming shortened V by 5 bases and J by 0 bases, and 14 bases separated the two germline ends. The CDR3 DNA sequence: TGTGCCAGCAGCACGCAATCTGGTGGCTCCTACAATGAGCAGTTCTTC. Its protein is CASSTQSGGSYNEQFF.

This clonotype was picked up a small number of times. This chain joins TRBV6-1 and TRBJ2-1, with D perhaps matching TRBD2 (6 bases). Germline-derived CDR1 and CDR2 are MNHNS and SASEGT. The CDR3 totals 13 residues. V lost 8 bases, J lost 3 bases, and 11 bases lay in between. The CDR3 DNA sequence: TGTGCCAGCGCGGGGCAGCTCTACAATGAGCAGTTCTTC. Protein: CASAGQLYNEQFF.